The rows below give T cell receptor beta chains drawn from one sample of a study of cytotoxic CD8 clonotypes in ibrutinib-treated CLL. Sequenced by immunoSEQ multiplex PCR; TCRdb stores in-frame clones only, minus some. Of about 130,000 clones listed, roughly 83% are singletons. Specimen: PBMCs, collected after 12 months of ibrutinib treatment. These receptors came from a human donor with chronic lymphocytic leukemia. Both conserved end residues are part of each CDR3.

v_call: TRBV18
j_call: TRBJ1-5
cdr3_aa: CASSTGGAGQPQHF

v_call: TRBV7-9
j_call: TRBJ2-5
cdr3_aa: CASSWSGSQETQYF

v_call: TRBV11-2
j_call: TRBJ2-7
cdr3_aa: CASSIFARGVTYYEQYF

v_call: TRBV28
j_call: TRBJ2-7
cdr3_aa: CASSLTSGLDEQYF

v_call: TRBV19
j_call: TRBJ2-3
cdr3_aa: CASSSLSTDTQYF

v_call: TRBV7-2
j_call: TRBJ1-1
cdr3_aa: CASRRRGNTEAFF

v_call: TRBV29-1
j_call: TRBJ2-3
cdr3_aa: CSVEQGQGTDTQYF

v_call: TRBV5-4
j_call: TRBJ1-1
cdr3_aa: CASSYRGMNTEAFF

v_call: TRBV7-9
j_call: TRBJ1-1
cdr3_aa: CASSLEMNTEAFF

v_call: TRBV15
j_call: TRBJ2-7
cdr3_aa: CATSSETGGYEQYF

v_call: TRBV7-9
j_call: TRBJ2-7
cdr3_aa: CASSLGGTRNEQYF

v_call: TRBV5-1
j_call: TRBJ2-2
cdr3_aa: CASSLEWASGTGELFF

v_call: TRBV4-1
j_call: TRBJ2-1
cdr3_aa: CASSQHPSGRGEEQFF

v_call: TRBV10-3
j_call: TRBJ2-2
cdr3_aa: CAISGQLTGELFF

v_call: TRBV9
j_call: TRBJ2-2
cdr3_aa: CASSAQGLQNSGELFF

v_call: TRBV5-4
j_call: TRBJ1-1
cdr3_aa: CASSSGTALNTEAFF

v_call: TRBV6-4
j_call: TRBJ1-5
cdr3_aa: CASSDPTVDRQCYRNQPQHF

v_call: TRBV7-9
j_call: TRBJ2-7
cdr3_aa: CASSLVTSGSSQYF

v_call: TRBV27
j_call: TRBJ2-2
cdr3_aa: CASSLSGVGELFF

v_call: TRBV11-3
j_call: TRBJ2-1
cdr3_aa: CASSLRGTYGNEQFF

v_call: TRBV5-4
j_call: TRBJ2-1
cdr3_aa: CASSFIQREPHNEQFF

v_call: TRBV27
j_call: TRBJ2-7
cdr3_aa: CASRRGGTYEQYF

v_call: TRBV5-1
j_call: TRBJ1-1
cdr3_aa: CASSLDNYMNTEAFF

v_call: TRBV6-5
j_call: TRBJ2-1
cdr3_aa: CASSAGLAVNNEQFF

v_call: TRBV7-2
j_call: TRBJ1-5
cdr3_aa: CASSPFPGSNQPQHF

v_call: TRBV5-4
j_call: TRBJ2-5
cdr3_aa: CASSRGQTQYF

v_call: TRBV25-1
j_call: TRBJ1-5
cdr3_aa: CASSGRDSNQPQHF

v_call: TRBV7-7
j_call: TRBJ2-1
cdr3_aa: CASSPGTAYNEQFF